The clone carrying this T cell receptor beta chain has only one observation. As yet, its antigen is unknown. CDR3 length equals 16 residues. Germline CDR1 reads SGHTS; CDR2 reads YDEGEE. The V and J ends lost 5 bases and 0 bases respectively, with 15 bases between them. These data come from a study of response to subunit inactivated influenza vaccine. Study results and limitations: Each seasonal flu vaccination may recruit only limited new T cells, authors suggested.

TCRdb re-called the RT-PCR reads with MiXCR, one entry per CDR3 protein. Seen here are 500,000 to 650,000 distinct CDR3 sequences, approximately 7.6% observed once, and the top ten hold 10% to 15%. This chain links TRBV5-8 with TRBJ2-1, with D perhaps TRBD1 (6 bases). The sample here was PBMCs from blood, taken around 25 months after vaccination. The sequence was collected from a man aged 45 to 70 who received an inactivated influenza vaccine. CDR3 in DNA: TGTGCCAGCAGAACTTCAACAGGGAGCTCCTACAATGAGCAGTTCTTC. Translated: CASRTSTGSSYNEQFF.